The clone carrying this T cell receptor (beta chain) was counted only a few times. CDR3 length: 14 residues. Trimming took 5 bases from V and 5 from J, leaving 18 bases between them. The V gene's germline CDR1 is DFQATT and CDR2 SNEGSKA (reference sequence). This record belongs to a study of blood T cells in healthy people across ages. A J-beta primer mix and a sample-barcoded 5' primer were used in a second PCR of roughly 6 to 11 cycles. TCRdb analysed the 5' RACE reads with MiXCR anew, one entry per CDR3 protein. The profile shows about 1.1 million distinct CDR3 sequences, around two fifths of them singletons.

The chain couples TRBV20-1 to TRBJ1-2, with D unclear. Source material: blood. This sequence originates from a man between 18 and 35 years old in good health. As DNA, the CDR3 is TGCAGTGCTCCTTTCGACGGAGGAATATATGGCTACACCTTC. Translation: CSAPFDGGIYGYTF.